One T cell receptor beta chain is described in this entry. Its binding antigen is unknown. No quality values exist for individual bases; no much larger clone is one base distant. These data originate in a study of T cell repertoires in cytomegalovirus infection (dated by TCRdb to between 2018 and 2021). Looking at the study overall: Because public TCR beta signatures pointed to carriage of CMV infection together with the matching HLA type, the HLA type of each donor mattered for the analysis.

The CDR3 spans 11 residues, from the cysteine through the phenylalanine. The retained sequence is limited to the CDR3, 33 bases, with the frame set at the first base. V is cut by 10 bases and J by 0 bases, and the space between the germline ends is 4 bases. The germline V gene (reference sequence) specifies MNHEY as CDR1 and SMNVEV as CDR2. Sequenced using an Illumina HiSeq 1500. TCRdb reworked the public reads: Q25 trimming with fastp, MiXCR clone assembly, productive beta chains retained. Each record represents a unique CDR3 protein, reported with the most common genes and DNA among its rows. A total of fewer than 550,000 distinct CDR3 sequences appear in this sample, about 25% of them only once. The leading ten clones occupy roughly an eighth of the sample. The research as a whole found: Cumulative frequency of public TCR beta family members discriminated carriers of CMV infection plus the relevant HLA type in this cohort and an independent approximately 370-donor cohort. The ex vivo response was dominated by HLA-C-restricted CMV-specific TCR beta clonotypes, which also provided the single most frequent clonotype in two of eight donors.

This sequence uses TRBV27 and TRBJ1-3; the D gene cannot be named for sure. This sequence originates from a human donor in good health (CMV status not recorded). Some clones in this sample may be carry-over from other donors' samples. Sequencing input: PBMCs. The DNA sequence is given as TGTGCCACCCTCTCTGGAAACACCATATATTTT. It codes for CATLSGNTIYF.